A single T cell receptor beta chain is shown here with its context. Its antigen is unidentified. The data are from a study of cytomegalovirus exposure and HLA in healthy donors. Whole-study context: The 90 to 150 validation repertoires matched the approximately 670 first-cohort repertoires in platform, a later analysis reported. Study outcomes and limitations: With high specificity and sensitivity, the classifier reportedly diagnosed cytomegalovirus status. Researchers counted around 180 TCR beta chains as cytomegalovirus-associated.

Assay used: immunoSEQ multiplex PCR; TCRdb lists only in-frame clones, some missing. The sample has about 140,000 clones, 85% to 95% seen once; the top ten hold less than 2%. V shed 2 bases, J shed 1 base, and the junction held 4 bases outside the gene matches. The CDR3 totals 16 residues. Germline lookup yields CDR1 SNHLY and CDR2 FYNNEI. The receptor comes from a man aged 18 to 29 in good health and CMV-seropositive. V usage is TRBV2 and J usage is TRBJ1-5; 8 bases are a match to TRBD1. Material for sequencing was PBMCs. This CDR3 reads CASSESDRASNQPQHF. CDR3 bases: TGTGCCAGCAGTGAATCGGACAGGGCCAGCAATCAGCCCCAGCATTTT. Full variable domain (missing parts from reference TRBV2 and TRBJ1-5): EPEVTQTPSHQVTQMGQEVILRCVPISNHLYFYWYRQILGQKVEFLVSFYNNEISEKSEIFDDQFSVERPDGSNFTLKIRSTKLEDSAMYFCASSESDRASNQPQHFGDGTRLSIL.